The TCR beta chain under discussion was sequenced for a study of metastatic and nonmetastatic thyroid tumors. Study background: The comparison covered peripheral blood and tumor or nodule tissue in malignant and benign thyroid patients.

Study-level points and caveats: As reported, TCR beta diversity in blood and tumor was significantly higher in malignant thyroid tumors than in benign nodules.

Original processing methods: Clinicopathological groups differed in CDR3, with these differences serving to build a distant-metastasis classifier for papillary thyroid cancer. TCRdb reprocessed the PCR reads via MiXCR. TCRdb's processing, not the study's, gives the V and J calls here. Of roughly 30,000 clones detected, 25% to 30% appear once; the ten largest clones hold 32%. Trimming pared 7 bases from V and 7 bases from J, leaving 14 bases between. The CDR3 is made up of 13 amino acids. Germline V gene data show CDR1 as LNHDA and CDR2 as SQIVND (reference sequence). This clone appeared many times. Its cognate antigen is unknown. Thyroid surgery was performed in patients who had received no treatment beforehand.

The source material was blood. The receptor was isolated from a female donor with papillary thyroid cancer or a benign thyroid nodule (not recorded which). Some clones in this sample may be carry-over from other donors' samples. The rearrangement uses TRBV19 and TRBJ2-4; D might be TRBD2 (5 bases). CDR3 sequence reads: CASTRDLGNIQYF. DNA of the CDR3: TGTGCCAGTACCCGGGATCTTGGGAACATTCAGTACTTC. Using reference TRBV19 and TRBJ2-4 for the parts outside the CDR3, the full variable domain is DGGITQSPKYLFRKEGQNVTLSCEQNLNHDAMYWYRQDPGQGLRLIYYSQIVNDFQKGDIAEGYSVSREKKESFPLTVTSAQKNPTAFYLCASTRDLGNIQYFGAGTRLSVL.